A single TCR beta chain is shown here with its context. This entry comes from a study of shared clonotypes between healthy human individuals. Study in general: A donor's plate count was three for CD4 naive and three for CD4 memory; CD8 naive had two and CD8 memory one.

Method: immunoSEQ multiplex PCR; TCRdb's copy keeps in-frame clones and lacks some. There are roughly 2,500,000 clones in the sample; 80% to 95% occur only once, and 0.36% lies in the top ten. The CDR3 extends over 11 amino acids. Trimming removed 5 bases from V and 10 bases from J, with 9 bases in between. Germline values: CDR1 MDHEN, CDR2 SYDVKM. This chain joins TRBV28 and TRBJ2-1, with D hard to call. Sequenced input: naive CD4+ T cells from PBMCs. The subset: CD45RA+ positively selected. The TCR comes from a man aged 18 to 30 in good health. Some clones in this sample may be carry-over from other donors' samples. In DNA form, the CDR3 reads TGTGCCAGCAGTGTCGGCAGAGAGCAGTTCTTC. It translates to CASSVGREQFF. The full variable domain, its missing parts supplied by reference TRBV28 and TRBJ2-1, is DVKVTQSSRYLVKRTGEKVFLECVQDMDHENMFWYRQDPGLGLRLIYFSYDVKMKEKGDIPEGYSVSREKKERFSLILESASTNQTSMYLCASSVGREQFFGPGTRLTVL.